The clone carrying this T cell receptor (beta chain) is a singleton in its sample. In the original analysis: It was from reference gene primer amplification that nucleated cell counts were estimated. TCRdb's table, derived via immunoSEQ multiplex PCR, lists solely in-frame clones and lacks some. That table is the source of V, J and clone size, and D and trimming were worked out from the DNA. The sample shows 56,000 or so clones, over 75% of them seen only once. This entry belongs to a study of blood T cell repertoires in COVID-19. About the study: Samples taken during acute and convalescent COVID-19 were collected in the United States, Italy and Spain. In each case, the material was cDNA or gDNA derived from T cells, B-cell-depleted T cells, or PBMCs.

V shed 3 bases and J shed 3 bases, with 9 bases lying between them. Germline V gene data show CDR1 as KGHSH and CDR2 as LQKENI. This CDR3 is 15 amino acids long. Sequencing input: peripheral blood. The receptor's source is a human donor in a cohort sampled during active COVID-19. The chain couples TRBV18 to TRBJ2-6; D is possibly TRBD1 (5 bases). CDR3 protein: CASSPTGVGANVLTF. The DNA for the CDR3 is TGTGCCAGCTCACCCACAGGCGTTGGGGCCAACGTCCTGACTTTC.